Many counts were recorded for the clone carrying this T cell receptor (beta chain). CDR3 length equals 11 residues. V dropped 11 bases and J dropped 2 bases, with 9 bases sitting between them. The TCRbeta library was prepared with unique molecular identifiers. TCRdb independently ran MiXCR on the PCR reads; one entry per CDR3 protein. The sample holds hundreds of thousands of distinct CDR3 sequences, approximately 15% seen once. This specimen belongs to a study of T-cell reconstitution after alpha-beta-depleted transplantation in children. The sample consisted of PBMCs from the stem cell graft donor, taken from the stem cell graft. This sequence joins TRBV12-3 or TRBV12-4 and TRBJ1-1; D unresolved. This sequence originates from a human donor who donated a stem cell graft to a child with acute myeloid leukemia. The CDR3 loop is CAQRRNTEAFF. CDR3 nucleotides: TGTGCCCAAAGAAGAAACACTGAAGCTTTCTTT.